Below are 24 T cell receptor beta chains sequenced from a single sample in a study of cytomegalovirus exposure and HLA in healthy donors. Vbeta (60) and Jbeta (13) primers were used in the PCR. Generated by immunoSEQ multiplex PCR, the TCRdb table keeps only in-frame clones and is missing some. The sample consists of approximately 110,000 clones, roughly 66% of them appearing once. The sequencing input was PBMCs. These receptors came from a man aged 60 to 75 in good health and CMV-seropositive.

CDR3 bases: TGTGCCAGCAGTTTAGAGGCCAATCAGCCCCAGCATTTT. Residues: CASSLEANQPQHF. This rearrangement joins TRBV27 to TRBJ1-5; D gene unclear. The germline V gene encodes CDR1 MNHEY and CDR2 SMNVEV (reference sequence). The CDR3 spans 13 residues. V was clipped by 2 bases and J by 3 bases, with 5 bases between them.

This clone showed up many times. The chain is built from TRBV27 and TRBJ1-5, with D hard to call. Germline V gene lookup returns CDR1 MNHEY and CDR2 SMNVEV (reference sequence). The CDR3 covers 14 residues. V shed 8 bases and J shed 9 bases, with 20 bases lying between them. CDR3 amino acids: CASRRGQNAGPQHF. CDR3 bases: TGTGCCAGCCGTCGCGGCCAAAATGCGGGGCCCCAGCATTTT.

The rearrangement links TRBV6-5 to TRBJ1-6, with a tentative D call TRBD1 (6 bases). Germline values: CDR1 MNHEY, CDR2 SVGAGI. There are 13 residues in the CDR3. The V end lost 8 bases, the J end lost 8 bases, and 13 bases lay between the germline ends. DNA for the CDR3: TGTGCCAGCGCCAGGGGCAGCGATTCACCCCTCCACTTT. Translating it yields CASARGSDSPLHF.

The chain is built from TRBV25-1 and TRBJ1-5, with 10 positions matching TRBD1. This CDR3 is 15 amino acids long. The trim removed 6 bases at V and 4 bases at J, leaving 6 bases unmatched. The V gene's germline CDR1 is MGHDK and CDR2 SYGVNS. Written as DNA, the CDR3 is TGTGCCAGCAGCCCCGGGACAGGGGCAAATCAGCCCCAGCATTTT. It translates to CASSPGTGANQPQHF.

This rearrangement joins TRBV19 to TRBJ2-5; tentatively, D is TRBD1 (6 bases). The V and J ends lost 3 bases and 5 bases respectively, with 13 bases between them. The CDR3 has 14 amino acids. CDR1 is LNHDA, CDR2 SQIVND, per germline (reference sequence). The CDR3 loop is CASSMQGTMETQYF. CDR3 nucleotide sequence: TGTGCCAGTAGTATGCAGGGGACGATGGAGACCCAGTACTTC.

The chain is built from TRBV15 and TRBJ1-2, with D possibly TRBD1 on 5 matching bases. Trimming took 1 base from V and 6 from J, leaving 15 bases between them. The germline CDR1 and CDR2 sequences are LNHNV and YYDKDF (reference sequence). The CDR3 runs to 15 residues. CDR3 bases: TGTGCCACCAGCAGAGGTGCGGGGCAGGGCGATGGCTACACCTTC. As protein: CATSRGAGQGDGYTF.

The V call is TRBV16, the J call TRBJ2-7; TRBD1 aligns across 10 bases. The CDR3 runs 14 residues. Trimming cost V 4 bases and J 4 bases; bases outside gene matches: 4. Germline V CDR1 and CDR2: KGHSY, FQNENV. CDR3: CASSPWDRGYEQYF. The CDR3 nucleotides are TGTGCCAGCAGCCCCTGGGACAGGGGTTACGAGCAGTACTTC.

This clone was seen a few times. The CDR3 sequence: CASSLPRTSGFLYTQYF. DNA of the CDR3: TGTGCCAGCAGTTTACCTCGGACTAGCGGGTTTCTTTATACGCAGTATTTT. This rearrangement joins TRBV28 to TRBJ2-3; 11 bases are shared with TRBD2. Germline V lookup: CDR1 MDHEN, CDR2 SYDVKM. The CDR3 length is 17 residues. V lost 2 bases and J lost 7; bases outside the gene matches: 11.

The J gene is TRBJ2-3, the V gene TRBV20-1; TRBD2 aligns across 7 bases. Looked up from germline, CDR1 is DFQATT and CDR2 is SNEGSKA (reference sequence). V lost 8 bases to trimming and J lost 14 bases; unmatched junction nucleotides: 10. This CDR3 contains 10 residues. CDR3 DNA sequence: TGCAGTAGAGCGGGAACTAGCTGGTATTTT. Amino acids: CSRAGTSWYF.

This sequence joins TRBV7-9 and TRBJ2-1; D gene uncertain. Trimming stripped 4 bases from V and 1 base from J, with 8 bases between. The CDR3 is 14 amino acids. The V gene's germline CDR1 is SEHNR and CDR2 FQNEAQ (reference sequence). The CDR3 nucleotides are TGTGCCAGCAGCTCATTAGAGTCCTACAATGAGCAGTTCTTC. This translates into CASSSLESYNEQFF.

The V gene is TRBV2, the J gene TRBJ2-5; 8 positions match TRBD1. There are 14 residues in the CDR3. Germline CDR1 is SNHLY and CDR2 is FYNNEI. Trimming cost V 7 bases and J 0 bases; bases outside gene matches: 4. CDR3 coding DNA: TGTGCCAGCAATAGACAGGGGAACCAAGAGACCCAGTACTTC. Translating it yields CASNRQGNQETQYF.

This sequence joins TRBV5-6 and TRBJ1-6, with a tentative D call TRBD1 (6 bases). Germline V gene lookup returns CDR1 SGHDT and CDR2 YYEEEE. CDR3 length equals 15 residues. V lost 1 base and J lost 8, with 13 bases in between. The CDR3 protein is CASSLLRGADSPLHF. In DNA, the CDR3 is TGTGCCAGCAGCTTGTTGCGGGGGGCTGATTCACCCCTCCACTTT.

Regarding this clone: The germline gene is not matched at one end of the junction; a read error may be the cause. The CDR3 here is CASSRRLSGTGELFF. The CDR3 coding sequence is TGTGCTAGCAGCCGGAGACTATCGGGGACCGGGGAGCTGTTTTTT. The chain joins TRBV7-7 to TRBJ2-2; D might be TRBD2 (5 bases). Germline V CDR1 and CDR2: SSHAT, FNYEAQ (reference sequence). The CDR3 totals 15 residues.

The rearrangement joins TRBV5-6 to TRBJ2-7, with a possible D match to TRBD2 (6 bases). V lost 4 bases, J lost 2 bases, and 19 bases lay in between. CDR1 is SGHDT, CDR2 YYEEEE, per germline. The CDR3 covers 16 residues. DNA of the CDR3: TGTGCCAGCAGCGTGGTCCCGGGACTGTTTGCCTACGAGCAGTACTTC. The encoded protein is CASSVVPGLFAYEQYF.

The chain uses TRBV9 and TRBJ2-1, with TRBD2 matching 7 bases. This CDR3 region has 14 residues. With V trimmed by 4 bases and J by 8 bases, 9 bases remained unmatched. Per the germline V gene, CDR1 is SGDLS and CDR2 is YYNGEE. The CDR3 spells CASSIRAGRDEQFF. Written as DNA, the CDR3 is TGTGCCAGCAGCATCCGAGCGGGACGGGATGAGCAGTTCTTC.

The chain joins TRBV10-3 to TRBJ2-7; TRBD1 might be the D (5 bases). This CDR3 comprises 14 residues. The V and J ends lost 3 bases and 2 bases respectively, with 11 bases between them. The V gene's germline CDR1 is ENHRY and CDR2 SYGVKD. CDR3 nucleotide sequence: TGTGCCATCAGTGAATTGCAGGGAACCTACGAGCAGTACTTC. It codes for CAISELQGTYEQYF.

Here the CDR3 DNA reads TGTGCCTGCGGGTTGTGGGCTTTCTTT. Its translation: CACGLWAFF. The chain links TRBV30 to TRBJ1-1; D gene unclear. From germline, CDR1 is GTSNPN and CDR2 SVGIG (reference sequence). The CDR3 length is 9 residues. V shed 6 bases and J shed 11 bases, with 10 bases lying between them. The whole variable domain, remainder taken from reference TRBV30 and TRBJ1-1, is SQTIHQWPATLVQPVGSPLSLECTVEGTSNPNLYWYRQAAGRGLQLLFYSVGIGQISSEVPQNLSASRPQDRQFILSSKKLLLSDSGFYLCACGLWAFFGQGTRLTVV.

The chain carries TRBV19 and TRBJ1-5, with 10 bases matching TRBD1. V lost 7 bases and J lost 3; bases outside the gene matches: 3. CDR3 length equals 14 residues. Per germline, CDR1 LNHDA and CDR2 SQIVND (reference sequence). The CDR3 DNA reads TGTGCCAGTATGACAGGGGGCTACAATCAGCCCCAGCATTTT. Protein sequence: CASMTGGYNQPQHF.

As for this clone: One junction end does not reproduce the germline sequence, and a read error may be involved. The chain carries TRBV2 and TRBJ1-5; no clear D gene. This CDR3 is built from 15 residues. Germline V gives CDR1 SNHLY, CDR2 FYNNEI. The CDR3 loop reads CASSELGPSDQPQHF. The CDR3, as DNA: TGTGCCAGCAGTGAATTGGGCCCTAGCGATCAGCCCCAGCATTTT.

As DNA, the CDR3 is TGTGCCAGCAGCTTCTTGGACAGGGGGGCCGGGGAGCTGTTTTTT. This encodes CASSFLDRGAGELFF. V usage is TRBV7-3 and J usage is TRBJ2-2; 10 bases line up with TRBD1. Germline V gene data show CDR1 as SGHTA and CDR2 as FQGTGA. V dropped 3 bases and J dropped 6; count of bases not matched to a gene: 4. The CDR3 is 15 amino acids.

The chain is built from TRBV5-1 and TRBJ2-5; 12 nucleotides match TRBD2. Germline V lookup: CDR1 SGHRS, CDR2 YFSETQ. With 0 bases clipped from V and 5 bases from J, the junction kept 5 bases outside the gene matches. This CDR3 is built from 16 residues. The CDR3 sequence: CASSLGTSGVGETQYF. CDR3 DNA: TGCGCCAGCAGCTTGGGGACTAGCGGGGTAGGTGAGACCCAGTACTTC.

This clone was counted only a few times. The rearrangement joins TRBV5-5 to TRBJ2-5, with TRBD2 matching over 7 bases. The CDR3 extends over 16 amino acids. Per germline, CDR1 SGHKS and CDR2 YYEKEE (reference sequence). Germline trimming cut 2 bases from V and 5 bases from J; bases unmatched to any gene: 12. DNA for the CDR3: TGTGCCAGCAGCTTTTGGGGCGGGGGAGGACGCGAGACCCAGTACTTC. Translation: CASSFWGGGGRETQYF.

The chain has TRBV5-4 and TRBJ2-2, with 11 positions matching TRBD1. Trimming took 4 bases from V and 2 from J; bases not matched to a gene: 1. CDR1 is SGHNT and CDR2 is YYREEE in the germline V gene (reference sequence). The CDR3 contains 15 residues. The CDR3 sequence: CASSRTGGNTGELFF. The CDR3 DNA sequence: TGTGCCAGCAGCCGGACAGGGGGCAACACCGGGGAGCTGTTTTTT.

The rearrangement links TRBV6-6 to TRBJ1-5; no clear D gene. The CDR3 runs 16 residues. V lost 2 bases and J lost 4, with 15 bases in between. CDR1 is MNHNY, CDR2 SVGAGI, per germline (reference sequence). CDR3 protein: CASSYARGLWNQPQHF. The CDR3 nucleotides are TGTGCCAGCAGTTACGCCCGGGGTTTGTGGAATCAGCCCCAGCATTTT.